This T cell receptor (beta chain) was obtained from a study of blood T cell repertoires in COVID-19. Study background: The cDNA or gDNA used as material had been derived from T cells, B-cell-depleted T cells, or PBMCs.

The CDR3 length is 16 residues. Germline lookup yields CDR1 MNHEY and CDR2 SVGEGT. J gave up 6 bases and V 6 bases, and 12 bases lay outside the gene matches. In the original processing: Nucleated cell number was recorded as an estimate derived from reference gene primer amplification. This table comes from immunoSEQ multiplex PCR, and its TCRdb copy is limited to in-frame clones, with some not included. That table furnishes V, J and clone size, whereas the DNA furnished D and trimming. The sample lists 200,000 to 250,000 clones, approximately 81% occurring once. The sequencing sample was made of peripheral blood. The J gene is TRBJ2-3, the V gene TRBV6-2 or TRBV6-3; 10 bases are a match to TRBD1. The source is an elderly woman with active or convalescent COVID-19. DNA for the CDR3: TGTGCCAGCAGCCCACACGGGACAGGGGTATCCGATACGCAGTATTTT. Its protein product is CASSPHGTGVSDTQYF.